The 3 T cell receptor beta chains below come from one sample, sequenced in a study of blood T cell repertoires in COVID-19. The repertoire was sequenced with immunoSEQ multiplex PCR; TCRdb's copy has only in-frame clones and lacks some. The sample records roughly 250,000 clones, approximately 82% being singletons. Sequenced material: peripheral blood. The receptors originated from a man in his forties or fifties with active or convalescent COVID-19.

The chain employs TRBV12-3 or TRBV12-4 and TRBJ2-5, with 7 nucleotides matching TRBD2. The CDR3 consists of 13 residues. V trimming: 4 bases; J trimming: 5 bases; junction bases outside the gene matches: 4. The CDR3 protein is CASSSGGVETQYF. The CDR3 DNA follows: TGTGCCAGCAGTTCGGGGGGAGTGGAGACCCAGTACTTC.

The chain carries TRBV5-1 and TRBJ2-7; D perhaps matches TRBD2 (5 bases). V lost 2 bases and J lost 0, with 6 bases in between. CDR3 length equals 13 residues. Germline V lookup: CDR1 SGHRS, CDR2 YFSETQ. The CDR3 reads CASSFGDSYEQYF. The CDR3 DNA sequence: TGCGCCAGCAGCTTCGGGGACTCCTACGAGCAGTACTTC.

The rearrangement joins TRBV7-2 to TRBJ2-1; 11 bases are a match to TRBD2. V lost 6 bases and J lost 3; bases outside the gene matches: 7. This CDR3 has 16 amino acids. Germline loops: CDR1 SGHTA, CDR2 FQGNSA. The CDR3 reads CASRLAGDRYYNEQFF. CDR3 DNA sequence: TGTGCCAGCAGACTAGCGGGGGACCGTTACTACAATGAGCAGTTCTTC.